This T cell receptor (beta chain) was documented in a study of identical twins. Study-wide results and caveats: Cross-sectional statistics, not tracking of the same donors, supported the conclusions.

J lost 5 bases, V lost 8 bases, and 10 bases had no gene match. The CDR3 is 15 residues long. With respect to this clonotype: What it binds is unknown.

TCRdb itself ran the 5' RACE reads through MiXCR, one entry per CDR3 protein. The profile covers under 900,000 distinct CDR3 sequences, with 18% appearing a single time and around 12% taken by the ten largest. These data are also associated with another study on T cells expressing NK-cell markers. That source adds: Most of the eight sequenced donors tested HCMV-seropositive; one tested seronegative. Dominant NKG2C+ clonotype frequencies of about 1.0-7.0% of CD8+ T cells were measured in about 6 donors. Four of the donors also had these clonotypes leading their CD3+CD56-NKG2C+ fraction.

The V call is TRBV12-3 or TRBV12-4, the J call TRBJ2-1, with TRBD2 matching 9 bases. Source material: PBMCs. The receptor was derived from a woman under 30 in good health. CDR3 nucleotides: TGTGCCAGCCTCAACGGGACTAGCTTTCACAATGAGCAGTTCTTC. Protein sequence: CASLNGTSFHNEQFF.